These T cell receptor beta chains were read from a single sample in a study of siplizumab effects on memory and regulatory T cells. Clones were sequenced by immunoSEQ multiplex PCR, and TCRdb holds only the in-frame ones, with some missing. Among some 97,000 clones, around 90% were seen once, and the ten largest hold around 0.7%. Material for sequencing was Tregs sorted from blood. Receptor source: a human donor in good health. CDR3s include the opening cysteine and the closing phenylalanine or tryptophan. Fields, in order: CDR3 protein, CDR3 DNA, D gene, J gene, V gene, clone size. The D gene is left open where the match is weak. Size values are once, few and many counts, or a class for expanded clones, and some rows have none.

CASSRTSADTQYF,TGCGCCAGCAGCAGGACTAGCGCAGATACGCAGTATTTT,TRBD2,TRBJ2-3,TRBV10-2,.
CASSWDTEAFF,TGTGCCAGCAGCTGGGACACTGAAGCTTTCTTT,.,TRBJ1-1,TRBV5-4,medium-sized
CASSLGFSYEQYF,TGTGCCAGCAGCTTAGGGTTTTCCTACGAGCAGTACTTC,.,TRBJ2-7,TRBV11-2,.
CASRSSSTDTQYF,TGTGCCAGCCGGTCCTCTAGCACAGATACGCAGTATTTT,.,TRBJ2-3,TRBV2,.
CASTGPYLISYEQYF,TGTGCCAGCACTGGGCCGTACCTTATCTCCTACGAGCAGTACTTC,.,TRBJ2-7,TRBV27,.
CASSSLAGVNNEQFF,TGCGCCAGCAGCTCCTTAGCGGGAGTAAACAATGAGCAGTTCTTC,TRBD2,TRBJ2-1,TRBV5-1,.
CASRGGRTDTQYF,TGTGCCTCGCGGGGGGGGCGCACAGATACGCAGTATTTT,TRBD2,TRBJ2-3,TRBV10-3,.
CASSLAQGRPSTDTQYF,TGCGCCAGCAGCTTGGCACAGGGAAGACCTAGCACAGATACGCAGTATTTT,.,TRBJ2-3,TRBV5-1,.
CASRGTSANTGELFF,TGTGCCAGCAGGGGGACTAGCGCTAACACCGGGGAGCTGTTTTTT,TRBD2,TRBJ2-2,TRBV2,.
CATSRDFSGTGESSGANVLTF,TGTGCCACCAGCAGAGACTTCTCCGGGACAGGGGAGAGCTCTGGGGCCAACGTCCTGACTTTC,TRBD1,TRBJ2-6,TRBV15,.
CASSEGVWSETQYF,TGTGCCAGCAGTGAAGGTGTGTGGAGCGAGACCCAGTACTTC,.,TRBJ2-5,TRBV2,.
CASSSRGRSNNEQFF,TGTGCCAGCAGCTCGCGCGGGAGGTCGAACAATGAGCAGTTCTTC,TRBD2,TRBJ2-1,TRBV5-4,.
CASSRAFSYEQYF,TGTGCCAGCAGTAGGGCCTTCTCCTACGAGCAGTACTTC,.,TRBJ2-7,TRBV6-4,.
CASSRDRATYEQYF,TGTGCCAGCAGCCGGGACAGGGCAACCTACGAGCAGTACTTC,TRBD1,TRBJ2-7,TRBV7-2,.
CASSLTDRRQYF,TGTGCCAGCAGCTTAACGGACCGACGACAGTATTTT,.,TRBJ2-3,TRBV7-2,.
CASSWTRDTGELFF,TGTGCCAGCAGTTGGACTAGGGACACCGGGGAGCTGTTTTTT,TRBD2,TRBJ2-2,TRBV2,.
CASKVGGTDEQYF,TGCGCCAGCAAGGTTGGAGGTACCGACGAGCAGTACTTC,.,TRBJ2-7,TRBV10-2,.
CASSVLGSNQPQHF,TGTGCCAGCAGTGTTCTAGGTAGCAATCAGCCCCAGCATTTT,.,TRBJ1-5,TRBV2,.
CASKGQNPSGYTF,TGTGCCTCGAAGGGACAGAATCCTTCTGGCTACACCTTC,TRBD1,TRBJ1-2,TRBV30,few
CASSPPNKGAYSNQPQHF,TGTGCCAGCTCACCACCTAATAAGGGGGCTTATAGCAATCAGCCCCAGCATTTT,TRBD1,TRBJ1-5,TRBV18,.
CASSDVRTGGLRTDTQYF,TGTGCCAGCAGTGACGTCCGGACGGGGGGACTACGCACAGATACGCAGTATTTT,TRBD2,TRBJ2-3,TRBV2,.
CASSFSTDTQYF,TGCGCCAGCAGCTTTAGCACAGATACGCAGTATTTT,.,TRBJ2-3,TRBV5-1,few
CASSPIRTTFYYNEQFF,TGTGCCAGCTCACCGATTCGGACTACATTTTACTACAATGAGCAGTTCTTC,.,TRBJ2-1,TRBV18,.
CASSKTEVPPYEQYF,TGTGCCAGCAGCAAAACGGAGGTCCCCCCCTACGAGCAGTACTTC,.,TRBJ2-7,TRBV6-1,.
CASSLAGTGQPQHF,TGTGCCAGCAGCTTAGCTGGGACCGGTCAGCCCCAGCATTTT,.,TRBJ1-5,TRBV7-2,.
CASSPSGGWNEQFF,TGTGCCAGCAGTCCTAGCGGAGGGTGGAATGAGCAGTTCTTC,TRBD2,TRBJ2-1,TRBV28,.
CASSFTGGQETQYF,TGTGCCAGCAGCTTTACAGGGGGACAAGAGACCCAGTACTTC,TRBD1,TRBJ2-5,TRBV5-5,.
CASSATTSGDTQYF,TGTGCCAGCAGCGCGACGACTAGTGGTGATACGCAGTATTTT,.,TRBJ2-3,TRBV9,once
CASRGSGANVLTF,TGTGCCAGCCGGGGCTCTGGGGCCAACGTCCTGACTTTC,.,TRBJ2-6,TRBV19,.